This TCR beta chain emerged from a study of cytomegalovirus exposure and HLA in healthy donors. On the study more broadly: From HLA-typed donors, an early data release held tens of millions of unique TCRs. Clustering assigned approximately 79% of the approximately 400 genotyped donors to the Caucasian-associated ancestry cluster.

On this clone: As yet, its antigen is unknown.

Study results and limitations: Versus the approximately 700-donor mean, an Asian-associated ancestry cluster reportedly showed fewer N-insertions in a later analysis. Several V segments, TRBV6-2 and TRBV6-3 among them, could not be told apart and were dropped.

Germline V lookup: CDR1 SGHVS, CDR2 FQNEAQ. Unmatched junction bases numbered 6, after V lost 2 bases and J lost 0 bases. The CDR3 extends over 17 amino acids. Primers included in the PCR were 60 Vbeta and 13 Jbeta primers. The assay was immunoSEQ multiplex PCR, and TCRdb's table has in-frame clones only and misses some. The repertoire holds approximately 91,000 clones, around 73% seen once, with 1.2% in the top ten. The rearrangement uses TRBV7-8 and TRBJ2-3, with 9 positions matching TRBD2. This receptor was taken from a female donor in good health and CMV-seronegative. Sequencing used PBMCs. CDR3 in amino acids: CASSLQTSGLSTDTQYF. The CDR3 nucleotides read TGTGCCAGCAGCTTACAGACTAGCGGCCTCAGCACAGATACGCAGTATTTT.